This TCR beta chain stems from a study of tumor-infiltrating lymphocytes in primary liver carcinoma. Study information: These patients were men and women whose ages were 30 to 69 years. Notes on the study in general: Tumor-adjacent and tumor-blood pairs shared a smaller degree of overlap than tumor region pairs. Significantly greater top-250-clone fractions characterized tumors relative to blood (p = 0.039).

Germline V gene lookup returns CDR1 SGHDN and CDR2 FVKESK. The CDR3 runs to 13 residues. Note on this clonotype: Its antigen is currently unknown. Germline and junction disagree at one end, which may indicate a read error.

The input was 500 ng total RNA; TCR beta cDNA was made from it with a constant-region primer. TCR beta libraries came from three nested multiplex PCR rounds using slightly modified ARM-PCR. For roughly 11 cycles apiece, the opening two PCR rounds ran with TRBV1-TRBV30 forward primers and a C-beta reverse primer. MiXCR, applied by TCRdb to the multiplex PCR reads, yields one record per CDR3 protein. Of more than 55,000 distinct CDR3 sequences in the sample, less than 85% are singletons; the top ten hold roughly three fifths. Joint extraction of RNA and DNA used roughly 20-33 mg of bulk tissue that was unsorted.

The chain recombines TRBV14 with TRBJ2-3; maybe TRBD1 (5 bases). The source of this sequence is a man aged 35 to 55 with primary liver carcinoma and hepatitis B virus infection. Sequenced sample: liver tumor tissue from sampling region 2. Subset described: tumor region T2, inferior pole. The chain's CDR3 is CASSQDVTDAQYF. Here the CDR3 DNA reads TGTGCCAGCAGCCAAGATGTGACAGATGCGCAGTATTTT.